The 24 T cell receptor beta chains below all came from one sample that was sequenced in a study of blood T cell repertoires in COVID-19. Only in-frame clones appear in the TCRdb table, and some are missing; sequencing was by immunoSEQ multiplex PCR. Of more than 250,000 clones listed, roughly 87% are singletons. The sample comprised peripheral blood. Source of these receptors: a man aged 45-65 years with active or convalescent COVID-19.

The genes are TRBV4-3 and TRBJ2-3; 14 bases match TRBD2. The germline gives CDR1 LGHNA, CDR2 YSLEER. The CDR3 length is 19 residues. V dropped 8 bases and J dropped 4; count of bases not matched to a gene: 17. In DNA, the CDR3 is TGCGCCAGCTCAGCCCGCGGGACTAGCGGGGGCGGGGTGTCAGATACGCAGTATTTT. Translated: CASSARGTSGGGVSDTQYF.

The CDR3 loop reads CASSQGDYGYTF. CDR3 in DNA: TGTGCCAGCAGCCAGGGGGACTATGGCTACACCTTC. V and J are TRBV28 and TRBJ1-2, with 7 bases matching TRBD1. Unmatched junction bases numbered 1, after V lost 6 bases and J lost 3 bases. Germline CDR1 MDHEN, CDR2 SYDVKM. The CDR3 is 12 residues long.

The chain is built from TRBV5-1 and TRBJ2-7, with 8 bases identical to TRBD2. J lost 7 bases, V lost 1 base, and 7 bases had no gene match. Germline V gene lookup returns CDR1 SGHRS and CDR2 YFSETQ. The CDR3 totals 14 residues. For the CDR3, the DNA is TGCGCCAGCAGCTTGTTGACGGGAGGGAATGAGCAGTACTTC. Encoded protein: CASSLLTGGNEQYF.

The table lists this clone with a few counts. DNA of the CDR3: TGTGCCACCAGTAATGGGGGCAGCAACTGGGCTAATGAAAAACTGTTTTTT. Translating it yields CATSNGGSNWANEKLFF. This chain joins TRBV24-1 and TRBJ1-4, with a possible D match to TRBD1 (6 bases). The CDR3 covers 17 residues. V lost 6 bases to trimming and J lost 3 bases, with 19 bases between them. Germline CDR1 KGHDR, CDR2 SFDVKD.

The V call is TRBV7-9, the J call TRBJ1-3; the D is unclear. The CDR3 consists of 15 residues. The germline gives CDR1 SEHNR, CDR2 FQNEAQ (reference sequence). The V gene lost 5 bases and the J gene lost 0 bases, with 11 bases spanning the gap. In DNA, the CDR3 is TGTGCCAGCAGCCTGCCGTATAGCTCTGGAAACACCATATATTTT. Translating it yields CASSLPYSSGNTIYF.

This chain joins TRBV7-2 and TRBJ2-7; 13 nucleotides match TRBD2. Germline trimming cut 5 bases from V and 3 bases from J; bases unmatched to any gene: 1. Per the germline V gene, CDR1 is SGHTA and CDR2 is FQGNSA. There are 14 residues in the CDR3. Here the CDR3 DNA reads TGTGCCAGCAGCCGGACTAGCGGGGGCTACGAGCAGTACTTC. Protein: CASSRTSGGYEQYF.

The chain has TRBV2 and TRBJ2-1; 8 positions match TRBD2. The CDR3 runs 15 residues. The germline CDR1 and CDR2 sequences are SNHLY and FYNNEI. V was pared by 9 bases and J by 8 bases, with 15 bases of the junction left unmatched. CDR3 in DNA: TGTGCCAGTCTCCGAGAAGCGGGAGTTAGCGATGAGCAGTTCTTC. Translation: CASLREAGVSDEQFF.

The chain recombines TRBV2 with TRBJ1-2, with D perhaps TRBD1 (6 bases). This CDR3 is built from 15 residues. Germline V CDR1 and CDR2: SNHLY, FYNNEI. Deletions cut 2 bases from V and 6 bases from J, with 16 bases between. The CDR3 sequence: CASSEKVRPGDGYTF. The CDR3 DNA reads TGTGCCAGCAGTGAAAAGGTTCGGCCAGGGGATGGCTACACCTTC.

The gene calls are TRBV12-3 or TRBV12-4 and TRBJ2-3; D not resolved. Trimming took 3 bases from V and 4 from J, leaving 8 bases between them. This CDR3 has 13 amino acids. DNA for the CDR3: TGTGCCAGCAGTTTGGTGCAGGCAGATACGCAGTATTTT. It is translated as CASSLVQADTQYF.

Comments on this clone: The same CDR3 is also encoded by other DNA sequences in this sample. J is TRBJ2-7 and V is TRBV7-9; D gene ambiguous. V was shortened by 4 bases and J by 4 bases, with 5 bases between the two germline ends. The CDR3 has 11 residues. Looked up from germline, CDR1 is SEHNR and CDR2 is FQNEAQ (reference sequence). The DNA for the CDR3 is TGTGCCAGCAGCTCTACTTACGAGCAGTACTTC. This translates into CASSSTYEQYF. Based on the CDR3 plus reference TRBV7-9 and TRBJ2-7, the full variable domain is DTGVSQNPRHKITKRGQNVTFRCDPISEHNRLYWYRQTLGQGPEFLTYFQNEAQLEKSRLLSDRFSAERPKGSFSTLEIQRTEQGDSAMYLCASSSTYEQYFGPGTRLTVT.

The rearrangement joins TRBV5-5 to TRBJ1-2; D possibly corresponds to TRBD1 (6 bases). V was trimmed by 4 bases and J by 4 bases, leaving 17 bases between them. Germline-derived CDR1 and CDR2 are SGHKS and YYEKEE (reference sequence). This CDR3 region has 15 residues. The CDR3 nucleotides read TGTGCCAGCAGCGGAAACTTAGGGGGTGGCTATGGCTACACCTTC. It specifies CASSGNLGGGYGYTF.

V and J are TRBV4-1 and TRBJ1-6; D gene unclear. The CDR3 consists of 18 residues. Germline loops: CDR1 MGHRA, CDR2 YSYEKL. The V end was cut by 1 base, the J end by 0 bases, with 13 bases between. Here the CDR3 reads CASSQAAEFSSYNSPLHF. The CDR3 DNA reads as TGCGCCAGCAGCCAAGCTGCGGAGTTCAGCTCCTATAATTCACCCCTCCACTTT.

This clone occurred once. The rearrangement joins TRBV6-5 to TRBJ1-1; no reliable D call. The CDR3 loop spans 15 amino acids. Germline V gene lookup returns CDR1 MNHEY and CDR2 SVGAGI. V dropped 2 bases and J dropped 1 base, with 11 bases sitting between them. CDR3 sequence: CASSYGSPPNTEAFF. The CDR3, as DNA: TGTGCCAGCAGTTACGGTAGCCCACCGAACACTGAAGCTTTCTTT.

The CDR3 is CSVGDLQGGGYTF. As DNA, the CDR3 is TGCAGCGTCGGGGACCTGCAAGGGGGAGGCTACACCTTC. This chain uses TRBV29-1 with TRBJ1-2; D perhaps matches TRBD1 (6 bases). Germline-derived CDR1 and CDR2 are SQVTM and ANQGSEA. The CDR3 is made up of 13 amino acids. Trimming stripped 6 bases from V and 8 bases from J, with 19 bases between.

J is TRBJ2-3 and V is TRBV19; 10 nucleotides line up with TRBD1. Germline loops: CDR1 LNHDA, CDR2 SQIVND (reference sequence). Trimming at V came to 5 bases and at J to 2 bases, leaving 7 bases not matched to a gene. The CDR3 contains 16 residues. CDR3 DNA sequence: TGTGCCAGTAGTGTCGGACAGGGGGGGGTCACAGATACGCAGTATTTT. Translating it yields CASSVGQGGVTDTQYF.

The chain carries TRBV28 and TRBJ2-5; weak D call: TRBD2 (6 bases). This CDR3 is 13 amino acids long. Germline CDR1 and CDR2: MDHEN and SYDVKM. The ends were cut back, 7 bases at V and 11 bases at J, with 20 bases in the middle. The CDR3 bases are TGTGCCAGCACCCCTTCCGGGACTGTGGGGCAGTACTTC. Translated: CASTPSGTVGQYF.

In this sample, this clone turned up once. The rearrangement uses TRBV10-3 and TRBJ2-7, with 13 nucleotides matching TRBD2. The CDR3 has 15 residues. The V gene end was trimmed by 10 bases and the J gene end by 6 bases; junction bases not matched to a gene: 12. Germline loops: CDR1 ENHRY, CDR2 SYGVKD. CDR3: CATSAGLAGTSEQYF. As DNA, the CDR3 is TGTGCCACCTCGGCGGGACTAGCGGGGACCAGCGAGCAGTACTTC.

CDR3 sequence: CASSKKGHMNTEAFF. The CDR3 DNA follows: TGTGCCAGCAGTAAAAAGGGACATATGAACACTGAAGCTTTCTTT. The chain uses TRBV27 and TRBJ1-1, with D tentatively TRBD1 (6 bases). The CDR3 runs to 15 residues. V lost 5 bases, J lost 0 bases, and 13 bases lay in between. Germline-derived CDR1 and CDR2 are MNHEY and SMNVEV (reference sequence).

The chain links TRBV6-1 to TRBJ2-1; D unresolved. This CDR3 contains 12 residues. The germline gives CDR1 MNHNS, CDR2 SASEGT. The ends were cut back, 2 bases at V and 5 bases at J, with 4 bases in the middle. CDR3 in amino acids: CASSEYDNEQFF. Here the CDR3 DNA reads TGTGCCAGCAGTGAATATGACAATGAGCAGTTCTTC.

Worth noting for this clone: The junction departs from the called germline gene at one end, perhaps through a read error. This chain links TRBV6-4 with TRBJ1-4; D possibly corresponds to TRBD1 (6 bases). The CDR3 is 9 amino acids. Germline V gene data show CDR1 as MRHNA and CDR2 as SNTAGT. The CDR3 nucleotides read TGTGCCAGTGACCGGGACACGAAGTTT. Translation gives CASDRDTKF.

This rearrangement joins TRBV5-1 to TRBJ2-7; 9 nucleotides agree with TRBD2. The CDR3 has 15 amino acids. Trimming cost V 1 base and J 6 bases; bases outside gene matches: 8. The germline V gene has CDR1 SGHRS and CDR2 YFSETQ. The CDR3 spells CASSLTGTSFAEQYF. The DNA of the CDR3 is TGCGCCAGCAGCTTGACCGGGACTAGCTTCGCCGAGCAGTACTTC.

The rearrangement uses TRBV7-2 and TRBJ1-2, with TRBD1 as a possible D gene (5 bases). Germline V CDR1 and CDR2: SGHTA, FQGNSA. The CDR3 runs to 15 residues. Trimming left V 2 bases short and J 0 bases short, with 10 bases between. DNA of the CDR3: TGTGCCAGCAGCTTAAGGGCAGGGTCTAACTATGGCTACACCTTC. As protein: CASSLRAGSNYGYTF. The whole variable domain, remainder taken from reference TRBV7-2 and TRBJ1-2, is GAGVSQSPSNKVTEKGKDVELRCDPISGHTALYWYRQSLGQGLEFLIYFQGNSAPDKSGLPSDRFSAERTGGSVSTLTIQRTQQEDSAVYLCASSLRAGSNYGYTFGSGTRLTVV.

The chain links TRBV28 to TRBJ1-3, with D perhaps matching TRBD1 (5 bases). Germline lookup yields CDR1 MDHEN and CDR2 SYDVKM. Trimming cost V 6 bases and J 4 bases, with 19 bases left between them. CDR3 length: 16 amino acids. The CDR3 region is CASSTLAGFSGNTIYF. The CDR3 DNA reads TGTGCCAGCAGCACCTTAGCAGGGTTCTCCGGAAACACCATATATTTT.

The chain links TRBV27 to TRBJ1-1, with a possible D match to TRBD1 (6 bases). Trimming pared 7 bases from V and 1 base from J, leaving 13 bases between. The CDR3 length is 14 residues. CDR1 MNHEY and CDR2 SMNVEV come from the germline V gene (reference sequence). The CDR3 region is CASMPTGRNTEAFF. CDR3 bases: TGTGCCAGCATGCCCACAGGGCGGAACACTGAAGCTTTCTTT.